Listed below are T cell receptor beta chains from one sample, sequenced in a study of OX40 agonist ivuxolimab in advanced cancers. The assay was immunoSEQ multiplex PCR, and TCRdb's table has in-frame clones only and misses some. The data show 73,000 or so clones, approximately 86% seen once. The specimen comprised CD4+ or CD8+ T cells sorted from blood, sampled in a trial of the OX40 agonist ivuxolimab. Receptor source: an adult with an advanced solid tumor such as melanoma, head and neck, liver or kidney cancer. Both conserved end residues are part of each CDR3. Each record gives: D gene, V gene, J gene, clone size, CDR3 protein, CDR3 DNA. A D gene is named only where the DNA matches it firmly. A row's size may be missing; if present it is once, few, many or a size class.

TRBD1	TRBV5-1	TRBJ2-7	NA	CASSFGQGQYEQYF	TGCGCCAGCAGCTTCGGACAGGGGCAGTACGAGCAGTACTTC
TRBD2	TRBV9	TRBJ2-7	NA	CASSGGLAGMREQYF	TGTGCCAGCAGCGGCGGACTAGCGGGAATGAGGGAGCAGTACTTC
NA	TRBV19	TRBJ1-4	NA	CASSVTGPLEKLFF	TGTGCCAGTAGTGTAACAGGACCCCTCGAAAAACTGTTTTTT
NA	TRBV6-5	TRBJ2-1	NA	CASSYRGSYNEQFF	TGTGCCAGCAGTTACCGGGGTTCCTACAATGAGCAGTTCTTC
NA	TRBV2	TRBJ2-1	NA	CASVGRSSSYNEQFF	TGTGCCAGCGTGGGACGGTCTAGCTCCTACAATGAGCAGTTCTTC
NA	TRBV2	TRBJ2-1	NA	CASSARVSYNEQFF	TGTGCCAGCAGTGCGCGGGTCTCCTACAATGAGCAGTTCTTC
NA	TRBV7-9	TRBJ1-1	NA	CASSSARRGTFF	TGTGCCAGCAGCTCCGCACGACGAGGAACTTTCTTT
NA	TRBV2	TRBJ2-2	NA	CASTESLGSTGELFF	TGTGCCAGCACTGAATCCTTAGGGTCCACCGGGGAGCTGTTTTTT
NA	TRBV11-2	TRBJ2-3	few	CASSQNREDTQYF	TGTGCCAGCAGCCAAAACAGGGAGGATACGCAGTATTTT
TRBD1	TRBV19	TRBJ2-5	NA	CASMGRGSQETQYF	TGTGCCAGTATGGGCAGGGGGTCCCAAGAGACCCAGTACTTC
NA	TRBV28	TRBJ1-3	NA	CASSRSGIDTIYF	TGTGCCAGCAGTCGTTCGGGCATCGACACCATATATTTT
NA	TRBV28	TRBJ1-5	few	CASSSTHQPQHF	TGTGCCAGCAGTTCCACCCATCAGCCCCAGCATTTT
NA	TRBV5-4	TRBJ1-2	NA	CASSLVSGNGYTF	TGTGCCAGCAGCTTGGTGTCAGGGAATGGCTACACCTTC
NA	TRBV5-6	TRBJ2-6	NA	CAGGNSGANVLTF	TGTGCCGGGGGGAACTCTGGGGCCAACGTCCTGACTTTC
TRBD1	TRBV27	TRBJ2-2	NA	CASSLLIIPGTATGELFF	TGTGCCAGCAGTTTATTAATCATACCCGGGACAGCAACCGGGGAGCTGTTTTTT